Presented here are 28 T cell receptor beta chains from one specimen sequenced in a study of T-cell reconstitution after alpha-beta-depleted transplantation in children. For TCRbeta, the library was prepared with unique molecular identifiers. TCRdb re-called the PCR reads with MiXCR, one entry per CDR3 protein. The sample has a few hundred thousand distinct CDR3 sequences, over 7% seen once. Findings and limits, study-wide: At the one-year point after transplant, T-cell counts and TCRbeta diversity were found to come mostly from T cells that had been newly produced.

No cognate antigen is known for these TCRs. Sequenced material: peripheral blood, taken 360 days after TCRalphabeta/CD19-depleted stem cell transplant. These receptors were obtained from a female patient aged 2-15 years who had a stem cell transplant for Fanconi anemia, so the T cells may come from the graft donor.

In DNA form, the CDR3 reads TGTGCCAGCAGCTCCCCTGGTGGGTGGGGCAAGTTGGAGCAGTACTTC. Amino acids: CASSSPGGWGKLEQYF. The chain couples TRBV5-6 to TRBJ2-7; D possibly corresponds to TRBD1 (5 bases). Between the trimmed V and J ends, which lost 3 bases and 7 bases, there was a span of 23 bases. The CDR3 extends over 16 amino acids. In germline, CDR1 is SGHDT, CDR2 YYEEEE.

This clonotype showed up just a few times. This chain links TRBV3-1 with TRBJ1-5, with D possibly matching TRBD1 (5 bases). This CDR3 has 16 residues. Germline CDR1 LGHDT, CDR2 YNNKEL (reference sequence). V lost 0 bases, J lost 1 base, and 10 bases lay in between. CDR3 sequence reads: CASSQERGMSNQPQHF. The DNA for the CDR3 is TGTGCCAGCAGCCAAGAACGGGGGATGAGCAATCAGCCCCAGCATTTT.

V gene TRBV5-6 combines with J gene TRBJ1-3; TRBD1 matches at 7 bases. The ends lost 0 bases at V and 4 bases at J; junction bases unmatched: 1. CDR1 SGHDT and CDR2 YYEEEE come from the germline V gene. The CDR3 extends over 14 amino acids. CDR3 residues: CASSLVGGGNTIYF. CDR3 DNA sequence: TGTGCCAGCAGCTTGGTAGGGGGCGGAAACACCATATATTTT. Full variable domain (outside the CDR3, taken from reference TRBV5-6 and TRBJ1-3): DAGVTQSPTHLIKTRGQQVTLRCSPKSGHDTVSWYQQALGQGPQFIFQYYEEEERQRGNFPDRFSGHQFPNYSSELNVNALLLGDSALYLCASSLVGGGNTIYFGEGSWLTVV.

This clonotype was found many times. The CDR3 nucleotides read TGTGCCAGCAGGAACGGACAGGGGAAGATATCTGGAAACACCATATATTTT. It codes for CASRNGQGKISGNTIYF. The chain recombines TRBV6-1 with TRBJ1-3; 9 bases map to TRBD1. Germline V gives CDR1 MNHNS, CDR2 SASEGT. The V gene end was trimmed by 6 bases and the J gene end by 1 base; junction bases not matched to a gene: 10. The CDR3 is made up of 17 amino acids.

The chain couples TRBV20-1 to TRBJ2-7, with D perhaps matching TRBD2 (5 bases). Germline lookup yields CDR1 DFQATT and CDR2 SNEGSKA (reference sequence). Trimming removed 5 bases at V and 2 bases at J, with 16 bases between. This CDR3 has 14 residues. As DNA, the CDR3 is TGCAGTGCTCGGCGCCCGGGAAGCCCCTACGAGCAGTACGTC. Translated: CSARRPGSPYEQYV.

This clonotype has ten or more counts. V gene TRBV6-1 combines with J gene TRBJ2-3; 12 bases fit TRBD2. Germline assignment: CDR1 MNHNS and CDR2 SASEGT. This CDR3 has 16 residues. V trimming: 4 bases; J trimming: 4 bases; junction bases outside the gene matches: 6. The CDR3 DNA reads TGTGCCAGCAGTGCAGGACTAGCGGGGAGGTCAGATACGCAGTATTTT. Its protein product is CASSAGLAGRSDTQYF.

The table lists this clonotype with many counts. The rearrangement joins TRBV6-5 to TRBJ2-7; 9 bases map to TRBD2. V trimming: 6 bases; J trimming: 3 bases; junction bases outside the gene matches: 6. CDR1 is MNHEY, CDR2 SVGAGI, per germline. This CDR3 is 14 amino acids long. This CDR3 is CASRSGTSLYEQYV. The CDR3 region has the DNA TGTGCCAGCAGATCCGGGACTAGCCTCTACGAGCAGTACGTC.

This sequence joins TRBV20-1 and TRBJ1-1; D ambiguous. This CDR3 region has 12 residues. V was shortened by 0 bases and J by 10 bases, with 12 bases between the two germline ends. Germline V gene data show CDR1 as DFQATT and CDR2 as SNEGSKA (reference sequence). The CDR3 region is CSARDRVGVAFF. In DNA form, the CDR3 reads TGCAGTGCTAGAGATCGTGTCGGTGTAGCTTTCTTT.

Only a few counts were recorded for this clonotype. J is TRBJ1-1 and V is TRBV7-6, with D perhaps matching TRBD1 (6 bases). The V end lost 5 bases, the J end lost 2 bases, and 12 bases lay between the germline ends. The CDR3 totals 14 residues. The germline CDR1 and CDR2 sequences are SGHVS and FNYEAQ. CDR3 DNA: TGTGCCAGCAGCGCAGGGGATTTTAACACTGAAGCTTTCTTT. Protein: CASSAGDFNTEAFF.

The chain joins TRBV7-9 to TRBJ1-2; 7 bases are a match to TRBD1. CDR1 SEHNR and CDR2 FQNEAQ come from the germline V gene (reference sequence). V shed 5 bases, J shed 6 bases, and the junction held 12 bases outside the gene matches. This CDR3 is 15 amino acids long. The CDR3 region is CASSRSIPQGNGYTF. In DNA, the CDR3 is TGTGCCAGCAGCCGTTCCATTCCACAGGGGAATGGCTACACCTTC.

The sample holds many counts of this clonotype. This chain uses TRBV4-2 with TRBJ2-2; the D is unclear. The CDR3 covers 17 residues. Germline V gene lookup returns CDR1 LGHNA and CDR2 YNFKEQ. V gave up 0 bases and J gave up 0 bases, with 11 bases separating them. The CDR3 DNA reads as TGTGCCAGCAGCCAAGAAAGGTGGCAGGCGAACACCGGGGAGCTGTTTTTT. Amino acid sequence: CASSQERWQANTGELFF.

In its sample, this clonotype was seen many times. The chain joins TRBV27 to TRBJ2-7; the match to TRBD1 covers 10 bases. The CDR3 is 16 residues long. V lost 1 base and J lost 1; bases outside the gene matches: 4. Germline CDR1 reads MNHEY; CDR2 reads SMNVEV (reference sequence). The CDR3 here is CASSLFRGQGSYEQYF. The CDR3 coding sequence is TGTGCCAGCAGTTTATTCCGGGGACAGGGGTCCTACGAGCAGTACTTC.

In its sample, this clonotype was seen many times. The rearrangement joins TRBV27 to TRBJ1-5, with D perhaps matching TRBD1 (5 bases). Germline assignment: CDR1 MNHEY and CDR2 SMNVEV (reference sequence). V lost 8 bases and J 0 bases, leaving 8 bases between the germline ends. This CDR3 has 13 residues. In nucleotides, the CDR3 is TGTGCCAGCGGGGGGAATAGCAATCAGCCCCAGCATTTT. It encodes CASGGNSNQPQHF.

The table lists this clonotype with many counts. This sequence joins TRBV9 and TRBJ2-2; tentatively, D is TRBD1 (6 bases). The V end lost 6 bases, the J end lost 3 bases, and 18 bases lay between the germline ends. This CDR3 has 16 amino acids. Germline assignment: CDR1 SGDLS and CDR2 YYNGEE. Here the CDR3 reads CASTRTTGMDTGELFF. Here the CDR3 DNA reads TGTGCCAGCACCCGTACTACAGGGATGGACACCGGGGAGCTGTTTTTT.

This clonotype was found many times. The V call is TRBV20-1, the J call TRBJ1-5; D gene uncertain. The V and J ends lost 0 bases and 1 base respectively, with 7 bases between them. Looked up from germline, CDR1 is DFQATT and CDR2 is SNEGSKA (reference sequence). The CDR3 extends over 14 amino acids. The CDR3: CSARDRRSNQPQHF. The CDR3 coding sequence is TGCAGTGCTAGAGATCGGAGGAGCAATCAGCCCCAGCATTTT.

This clonotype came up a few times. This chain uses TRBV7-2 with TRBJ2-2, with 7 bases lining up with TRBD2. The CDR3 loop spans 16 amino acids. The V and J ends lost 4 bases and 2 bases, in that order; junction bases with no gene match: 7. Germline V lookup: CDR1 SGHTA, CDR2 FQGNSA. The chain's CDR3 is CASSSRAGLNTGELFF. In DNA, the CDR3 is TGTGCCAGCAGCTCCCGAGCGGGATTAAACACCGGGGAGCTGTTTTTT.

This clonotype was counted between two and nine times. This rearrangement joins TRBV15 to TRBJ2-1; a weak D match, TRBD1 (5 bases). From germline, CDR1 is LNHNV and CDR2 YYDKDF (reference sequence). V lost 3 bases and J 2 bases, leaving 17 bases between the germline ends. The CDR3 is 17 amino acids. This CDR3 is CATSSPPVGHPYNEQFF. In nucleotides, the CDR3 is TGTGCCACCAGCAGCCCCCCTGTAGGACATCCCTACAATGAGCAGTTCTTC.

This clonotype occurred many times. V usage is TRBV2 and J usage is TRBJ2-1; D call uncertain. The CDR3 is 11 amino acids. The V gene lost 1 base and the J gene lost 10 bases, with 5 bases spanning the gap. CDR1 is SNHLY and CDR2 is FYNNEI in the germline V gene. The CDR3 coding sequence is TGTGCCAGCAGTGAAGGATGGGAGCAGTTCTTC. Protein: CASSEGWEQFF.

This clonotype was counted between two and nine times. The genes are TRBV4-3 and TRBJ1-4; 9 bases match TRBD1. Per the germline V gene, CDR1 is LGHNA and CDR2 is YSLEER. Trimming removed 1 base from V and 6 bases from J; junction bases left unmatched: 3. CDR3 length: 15 residues. CDR3 sequence reads: CASSQADRGDEKLFF. CDR3 in DNA: TGCGCCAGCAGCCAAGCGGACAGGGGTGATGAAAAACTGTTTTTT.

There are many counts of this clonotype. The CDR3 coding sequence is TGTGCCACCTCCCAGGGGGCGATATCCTACAATGAGCAGTTCTTC. This gives the protein CATSQGAISYNEQFF. The gene calls are TRBV10-3 and TRBJ2-1, with 8 positions matching TRBD1. V dropped 10 bases and J dropped 1; count of bases not matched to a gene: 9. Germline V lookup: CDR1 ENHRY, CDR2 SYGVKD. This CDR3 spans 15 amino acids.

This clonotype appeared many times. The genes are TRBV15 and TRBJ1-2; no clear D gene. Per germline, CDR1 LNHNV and CDR2 YYDKDF (reference sequence). Between the trimmed V and J ends, which lost 6 bases and 0 bases, there was a span of 14 bases. This CDR3 region has 15 residues. The CDR3 sequence: CATRKGSGANYGYTF. The DNA of the CDR3 is TGTGCCACCAGGAAGGGTAGCGGGGCTAACTATGGCTACACCTTC.

This clonotype was detected ten times or more. The V gene is TRBV20-1, the J gene TRBJ2-3; D could derive from TRBD1 or TRBD2 (7 bases each). V lost 3 bases and J lost 5, with 18 bases in between. This CDR3 has 15 amino acids. The germline CDR1 and CDR2 sequences are DFQATT and SNEGSKA (reference sequence). This CDR3 is CSASQLAGGEDTQYF. The CDR3 coding sequence is TGCAGTGCTAGCCAGCTGGCAGGGGGGGAAGATACGCAGTATTTT.

The sample holds many counts of this clonotype. The chain uses TRBV12-3 or TRBV12-4 and TRBJ2-7; TRBD1 agrees at 7 bases. The CDR3 contains 13 residues. With 6 bases clipped from V and 6 bases from J, the junction kept 8 bases outside the gene matches. The CDR3 spells CASSPQGEGEQYF. CDR3 DNA: TGTGCCAGCAGCCCGCAGGGGGAAGGCGAGCAGTACTTC.

This clonotype was seen a handful of times. This rearrangement joins TRBV5-1 to TRBJ1-1, with 7 bases matching TRBD1. V gave up 4 bases and J gave up 11 bases; unmatched junction bases: 11. The CDR3 is made up of 13 amino acids. The germline gives CDR1 SGHRS, CDR2 YFSETQ. This CDR3 reads CASSLETGESAFF. The DNA of the CDR3 is TGCGCCAGCAGCCTAGAAACAGGGGAATCGGCTTTCTTT.

The chain uses TRBV7-6 and TRBJ2-3, with 9 bases aligning to TRBD2. The CDR3 runs 15 residues. The V gene end was trimmed by 3 bases and the J gene end by 2 bases; junction bases not matched to a gene: 3. Germline V gene sequence: CDR1 SGHVS, CDR2 FNYEAQ. In DNA, the CDR3 is TGTGCCAGCAGCTTTCCGGGACTAGCCACAGATACGCAGTATTTT. Translated: CASSFPGLATDTQYF.

Only a few counts were recorded for this clonotype. The chain recombines TRBV20-1 with TRBJ2-1; TRBD2 is a possible D gene (6 bases). The CDR3 extends over 15 amino acids. Germline assignment: CDR1 DFQATT and CDR2 SNEGSKA (reference sequence). V was cut by 4 bases and J by 3 bases, with 16 bases left in between. The CDR3 DNA is TGCAGTGCTACTACTAGCACAGTTTTCTACAATGAGCAGTTCTTC. Amino acids: CSATTSTVFYNEQFF.

Ten or more counts support this clonotype. CDR3: CASSSYPQGSRNEQFF. CDR3 DNA sequence: TGTGCCAGCAGCTCCTATCCACAGGGTTCAAGGAATGAGCAGTTCTTC. This chain links TRBV7-9 with TRBJ2-1; a possible D gene is TRBD1 (6 bases). The germline V gene encodes CDR1 SEHNR and CDR2 FQNEAQ (reference sequence). This CDR3 spans 16 amino acids. V was cut by 4 bases and J by 7 bases, with 20 bases left in between.

There are many counts of this clonotype. This chain joins TRBV7-3 and TRBJ2-5; D is possibly TRBD2 (6 bases). The CDR3 runs 14 residues. Trimming left V 2 bases short and J 3 bases short, with 10 bases between. Germline V lookup: CDR1 SGHTA, CDR2 FQGTGA. CDR3 nucleotides: TGTGCCAGCAGCTTAGGGGGGTTCAAAGAGACCCAGTACTTC. It specifies CASSLGGFKETQYF.